These 22 T cell receptor beta chains were sequenced from one sample in a study of identifying expanded T cells in peripheral blood. Generated by immunoSEQ multiplex PCR, the TCRdb table keeps only in-frame clones and is missing some. There are under 70,000 clones in the sample; 80% to 90% occur only once, and around 4.7% lies in the top ten. The sequencing sample was made of blood. The receptors were gathered from a person between 18 and 75 years old in good health.

The gene calls are TRBV5-5 and TRBJ2-7; 9 nucleotides align to TRBD1. V dropped 5 bases and J dropped 5; count of bases not matched to a gene: 8. Germline CDR1 and CDR2: SGHKS and YYEKEE (reference sequence). The CDR3 covers 14 residues. CDR3 sequence (DNA): TGTGCCAGCAGGGCCGGGACAGGGCCCGACGAGCAGTACTTC. It yields the protein CASRAGTGPDEQYF.

This clone was observed a few times. The rearrangement joins TRBV29-1 to TRBJ2-2; D is unclear. Trimming cost V 1 base and J 5 bases, with 11 bases left between them. From germline, CDR1 is SQVTM and CDR2 ANQGSEA. The CDR3 has 14 residues. The chain's CDR3 is CSVEGQKRTGELFF. The CDR3 bases are TGCAGCGTTGAAGGCCAAAAAAGAACCGGGGAGCTGTTTTTT.

The CDR3 is CASSHRGSTDTQYF. CDR3 sequence (DNA): TGTGCCAGCAGCCACAGGGGGAGCACAGATACGCAGTATTTT. The chain links TRBV7-9 to TRBJ2-3, with 8 bases fitting TRBD1. The CDR3 is 14 residues long. After removal of 5 bases from V and 0 bases from J, the junction contained 1 base not matched to a gene. The germline CDR1 and CDR2 sequences are SEHNR and FQNEAQ (reference sequence).

This rearrangement joins TRBV19 to TRBJ2-5; TRBD1 aligns across 9 bases. The germline gives CDR1 LNHDA, CDR2 SQIVND (reference sequence). The CDR3 has 16 residues. The J segment lost 1 base and the V segment lost 3 bases, leaving 6 bases of the junction unmatched. Here the CDR3 reads CASSIRDREVQETQYF. Written as DNA, the CDR3 is TGTGCCAGTAGTATCCGGGACAGGGAGGTCCAAGAGACCCAGTACTTC.

The rearrangement joins TRBV27 to TRBJ1-5; a weak D match, TRBD1 (5 bases). The CDR3 is 16 amino acids. The germline V gene has CDR1 MNHEY and CDR2 SMNVEV (reference sequence). V was pared by 3 bases and J by 0 bases, with 12 bases between. The CDR3 DNA follows: TGTGCCAGCAGTTTGGCGGGGGGTTATAGCAATCAGCCCCAGCATTTT. Protein sequence: CASSLAGGYSNQPQHF.

This chain uses TRBV4-2 with TRBJ2-2, with D possibly matching TRBD2 (5 bases). This CDR3 is built from 18 residues. Per germline, CDR1 LGHNA and CDR2 YNFKEQ. Trimming left V 1 base short and J 6 bases short, with 21 bases between. CDR3 nucleotide sequence: TGTGCCAGCAGCCAAGTTTGGTTCAGCGGACTTAGCGCCGGGGAGCTGTTTTTT. As protein: CASSQVWFSGLSAGELFF.

The V and J genes are TRBV5-1 and TRBJ1-2; TRBD1 might be the D (5 bases). Germline-derived CDR1 and CDR2 are SGHRS and YFSETQ. The CDR3 length is 14 residues. V lost 8 bases to trimming and J lost 3 bases, with 17 bases between them. CDR3 DNA: TGCGCCAGTAACCCGGGGACGGAGGACTATGGCTACACCTTC. Translation: CASNPGTEDYGYTF. The full variable domain, with the rest looked up from reference TRBV5-1 and TRBJ1-2, is KAGVTQTPRYLIKTRGQQVTLSCSPISGHRSVSWYQQTPGQGLQFLFEYFSETQRNKGNFPGRFSGRQFSNSRSEMNVSTLELGDSALYLCASNPGTEDYGYTFGSGTRLTVV.

The chain recombines TRBV2 with TRBJ2-1; 11 nucleotides agree with TRBD2. The V gene end was trimmed by 7 bases and the J gene end by 7 bases; junction bases not matched to a gene: 15. The CDR3 consists of 17 residues. Germline lookup yields CDR1 SNHLY and CDR2 FYNNEI. Here the CDR3 DNA reads TGTGCCAGCAAGGCCCCTACAACTAGCGGGAGAACAAATGAGCAGTTCTTC. Residues: CASKAPTTSGRTNEQFF.

This chain uses TRBV7-2 with TRBJ2-2, with 7 nucleotides matching TRBD1. V lost 4 bases, J lost 5 bases, and 4 bases stayed unmatched. Germline CDR1 reads SGHTA; CDR2 reads FQGNSA. This CDR3 contains 14 residues. CDR3 loop: CASSSGTATGELFF. As DNA, the CDR3 is TGTGCCAGCAGCTCCGGGACAGCGACCGGGGAGCTGTTTTTT.

This chain connects TRBV28 to TRBJ2-1, with 7 bases identical to TRBD1. The V segment lost 2 bases and the J segment 2 bases; nucleotides outside the gene matches: 0. There are 14 residues in the CDR3. Germline CDR1 MDHEN, CDR2 SYDVKM. CDR3 residues: CASSLGQAYNEQFF. The CDR3, as DNA: TGTGCCAGCAGTTTAGGACAGGCCTACAATGAGCAGTTCTTC.

The rearrangement joins TRBV5-1 to TRBJ2-3; 9 bases are a match to TRBD1. CDR3 size: 16 residues. V lost 1 base to trimming and J lost 0 bases; unmatched junction nucleotides: 3. The germline V gene encodes CDR1 SGHRS and CDR2 YFSETQ. DNA of the CDR3: TGCGCCAGCAGCTTGCGGGGACAGGGTAGCACAGATACGCAGTATTTT. Its translation: CASSLRGQGSTDTQYF.

J is TRBJ1-1 and V is TRBV18; TRBD1 agrees at 7 bases. Germline lookup yields CDR1 KGHSH and CDR2 LQKENI. The length of the CDR3 is 14 residues. V lost 6 bases, J lost 4 bases, and 8 bases stayed unmatched. CDR3 protein: CASSREQGGTEAFF. The CDR3 coding sequence is TGTGCCAGCTCCCGGGAGCAGGGGGGCACTGAAGCTTTCTTT.

This rearrangement joins TRBV9 to TRBJ2-3; a weak D match, TRBD2 (6 bases). Germline V CDR1 and CDR2: SGDLS, YYNGEE. The CDR3 covers 15 residues. V was pared by 9 bases and J by 0 bases, with 17 bases between. CDR3 residues: CANMPRDLSTDTQYF. The CDR3 region has the DNA TGTGCCAATATGCCCCGGGACTTGAGCACAGATACGCAGTATTTT.

On this clone itself: Additional DNA sequences in this sample encode the identical CDR3. V and J are TRBV15 and TRBJ2-7, with 7 bases matching TRBD2. The CDR3 extends over 14 amino acids. V was pared by 2 bases and J by 3 bases, with 4 bases of the junction left unmatched. Germline assignment: CDR1 LNHNV and CDR2 YYDKDF (reference sequence). The CDR3 DNA is TGTGCCACCAGCAGAAGCGGGGCGATCTACGAGCAGTACTTC. The encoded protein is CATSRSGAIYEQYF.

This clone has more than one count but fewer than ten. The chain couples TRBV2 to TRBJ2-5, with 8 bases matching TRBD1. Trimming cost V 3 bases and J 5 bases; bases outside gene matches: 5. The CDR3 covers 14 residues. Germline CDR1 and CDR2: SNHLY and FYNNEI. For the CDR3, the DNA is TGTGCCAGCAGTGATCAGGGGGCAGGGGAGACCCAGTACTTC. Protein product: CASSDQGAGETQYF.

On this clone itself: The same CDR3 also results from other DNA sequences found in this sample. The CDR3 nucleotides are TGCGCCAGCAGCTCGGCCGGACTAGCGGGTTACAATGAGCAGTTCTTC. Its translation is CASSSAGLAGYNEQFF. The chain couples TRBV5-1 to TRBJ2-1; 11 positions agree with TRBD2. V shed 3 bases, J shed 4 bases, and the junction held 6 bases outside the gene matches. The CDR3 has 16 amino acids. Germline V gene sequence: CDR1 SGHRS, CDR2 YFSETQ.

CDR3 sequence: CASSQGTNDDEQFF. CDR3 nucleotides: TGCGCCAGCAGCCAGGGGACAAATGACGATGAGCAGTTCTTC. The chain couples TRBV4-1 to TRBJ2-1; TRBD1 might be the D (6 bases). V dropped 3 bases and J dropped 8 bases, with 14 bases sitting between them. This CDR3 is built from 14 residues. Germline CDR1 and CDR2: MGHRA and YSYEKL.

The chain recombines TRBV5-4 with TRBJ1-6; D is ambiguous. Between the trimmed V and J ends, which lost 3 bases and 5 bases, there was a span of 9 bases. The germline V gene encodes CDR1 SGHNT and CDR2 YYREEE (reference sequence). The CDR3 sequence is 14 residues long. The CDR3 nucleotides read TGTGCCAGCAGCTGGGCAGCGGATAATTCACCCCTCCACTTT. It encodes CASSWAADNSPLHF.

V usage is TRBV6-1 and J usage is TRBJ1-5; tentative D call: TRBD1 (6 bases). Trimming removed 2 bases at V and 11 bases at J, with 22 bases between. Germline V CDR1 and CDR2: MNHNS, SASEGT. The CDR3 has 16 amino acids. CDR3 in amino acids: CASSELMRGGPSAQHF. CDR3 nucleotide sequence: TGTGCCAGCAGTGAACTGATGAGGGGGGGCCCTTCAGCCCAGCATTTT.

V gene TRBV28 combines with J gene TRBJ1-1; D is undetermined. V was pared by 6 bases and J by 8 bases, with 10 bases between. The CDR3 contains 11 residues. Germline CDR1 is MDHEN and CDR2 is SYDVKM. CDR3 loop: CASRFRREAFF. The CDR3 bases are TGTGCCAGCAGGTTTCGAAGGGAAGCTTTCTTT.

This rearrangement joins TRBV19 to TRBJ2-1; the D is unclear. From germline, CDR1 is LNHDA and CDR2 SQIVND (reference sequence). Trimming pared 4 bases from V and 4 bases from J, leaving 8 bases between. The CDR3 is 13 residues long. The CDR3 DNA sequence: TGTGCCAGTAGTACTAGGGATTACAATGAGCAGTTCTTC. Amino acid sequence: CASSTRDYNEQFF.

This clone was seen a single time. This chain connects TRBV5-1 to TRBJ2-1; 9 nucleotides agree with TRBD1. The CDR3 runs to 16 residues. Germline V CDR1 and CDR2: SGHRS, YFSETQ. Unmatched junction bases numbered 7, after V lost 0 bases and J lost 6 bases. CDR3 amino acids: CASSLVPGTGFNEQFF. CDR3 in DNA: TGCGCCAGCAGCTTGGTTCCCGGGACAGGGTTCAATGAGCAGTTCTTC.